These T cell receptor beta chains were read from a single sample in a study of spatial heterogeneity in lung cancer. TCRdb processed the 5' RACE reads anew with MiXCR; each CDR3 protein has one entry. The table shows roughly 8,400 distinct CDR3 sequences, with roughly 5% occurring only once. This sample comprised lung tumor tissue, obtained at surgery. All receptors derive from a male donor with early-stage non-small cell lung cancer. The CDR3 runs from the conserved cysteine through the conserved F or W. Each record gives: J gene, clone size, V gene, D gene, CDR3 DNA, CDR3 protein. The D gene is left open where the match is weak. Rows give clone size only sometimes, using once, few, many, or a class for an expanded clone.

>TRBJ1-5|medium-sized|TRBV20-1|NA
TGCAGTGCTAGGGTGGACACCTCAGGGGATCAGCCCCAGCATTTT
CSARVDTSGDQPQHF
>TRBJ2-1|large|TRBV7-6|TRBD2
TGTGCCAGCAGCTCTCGACTAGCGGGGGGCCCGGGGGAGCAGTTCTTC
CASSSRLAGGPGEQFF
>TRBJ2-1|many|TRBV6-1|NA
TGTGCCAGCAGTGAAGTTGCCGGGGGCAATGAGCAGTTCTTC
CASSEVAGGNEQFF
>TRBJ2-3|NA|TRBV11-2|NA
TGTGCCAGCAGCTTAGCCCCCAGCACAGATACGCAGTATTTT
CASSLAPSTDTQYF
>TRBJ2-5|medium-sized|TRBV7-2|NA
TGTGCCAGCAGCCGCAAAAGGGGGGGCCAAGAGACCCAGTACTTC
CASSRKRGGQETQYF
>TRBJ1-2|NA|TRBV20-1|NA
TGCAGTGCTAGACCTCAACGTCGTGGGGCTGGCTACACCTTC
CSARPQRRGAGYTF
>TRBJ1-5|few|TRBV18|NA
TGTGCCAGCTCCCAGGACAGCCGTATCAATCAGCCCCAGCATTTT
CASSQDSRINQPQHF
>TRBJ2-1|NA|TRBV30|NA
TGTGCCTGGGGGTGGTCGTACTCCTACAATGAGCAGTTCTTC
CAWGWSYSYNEQFF
>TRBJ2-5|many|TRBV28|TRBD1
TGTGCCAGCAGGGATTCGACAGGGTTGGGGGAGACCCAGTACTTC
CASRDSTGLGETQYF
>TRBJ1-2|many|TRBV18|TRBD1
TGTGCCAGCTCGCTGGGACAGGAAAACTATGGCTACACCTTC
CASSLGQENYGYTF
>TRBJ1-2|few|TRBV6-5|NA
TGTGCCAGCAGTTTTGGGGGAGACTATGGCTACACCTTC
CASSFGGDYGYTF
>TRBJ1-2|medium-sized|TRBV7-8|NA
TGTGCCAGCAGCTTAGAACAGGCCTATGGCTACACCTTC
CASSLEQAYGYTF
>TRBJ2-2|few|TRBV7-8|TRBD2
TGTGCCAGCAGCTTAGAACTAGCGCAAGCCGGGGAGCTGTTTTTT
CASSLELAQAGELFF
>TRBJ2-7|NA|TRBV20-1|NA
TGCAGTGCTAGCCCCGAGACGGTAACCTACGAGCAGTACTTC
CSASPETVTYEQYF
>TRBJ2-5|few|TRBV20-1|NA
TGCAGTGCTAGATACAGGGAAACCCAGTACTTC
CSARYRETQYF
>TRBJ2-1|few|TRBV7-9|NA
TGTGCCAGCAGCTTAGGGCAGGGGTGGTACAATGAGCAGTTCTTC
CASSLGQGWYNEQFF
>TRBJ2-6|many|TRBV2|NA
TGTGCCAGCATAAGAGGACACACCATCTCTGGGGCCAACGTCCTGACTTTC
CASIRGHTISGANVLTF
>TRBJ1-1|NA|TRBV4-2|NA
TGTGCCAGCAGCCAACCTGATACTGAAGCTTTCTTT
CASSQPDTEAFF
>TRBJ1-5|many|TRBV6-2/TRBV6-3|TRBD1
TGTGCCAGCAGTTACTCCCGGGACAGGGCTTTGAATCAGCCCCAGCATTTT
CASSYSRDRALNQPQHF
>TRBJ2-3|medium-sized|TRBV11-3|TRBD2
TGTGCCAGCAGCCGCGGGACTAGCGGGAGGACAGATACGCAGTATTTT
CASSRGTSGRTDTQYF
>TRBJ2-7|many|TRBV5-1|NA
TGCGCCAGCAGCTTGGAAGCAGGGGAAGGCGAGCAGTACTTC
CASSLEAGEGEQYF
>TRBJ2-1|NA|TRBV6-2/TRBV6-3|NA
TGTGCCAGCAACGGACTCTCCCCCCACAATGAGCAGTTCTTC
CASNGLSPHNEQFF
>TRBJ2-7|few|TRBV29-1|TRBD1
TGCAGCGTTCGGGACAGGGGGCCCTCCTACGAGCAGTACTTC
CSVRDRGPSYEQYF
>TRBJ2-7|NA|TRBV20-1|NA
TGCAGTGCTAGAAGTAACCTGGCCTACGAGCAGTACTTC
CSARSNLAYEQYF
>TRBJ2-2|medium-sized|TRBV11-1|NA
TGTGCCAGCAGCCCCGAGGATGAGCGGAACACCGGGGAGCTGTTTTTT
CASSPEDERNTGELFF
>TRBJ2-2|medium-sized|TRBV20-1|NA
TGCAGTGCTAGGAACACCGGGGAGCTGTTTTTT
CSARNTGELFF
>TRBJ2-1|NA|TRBV6-5|TRBD1
TGTGCCAGCAGTTACGCCCAGGGGGCCGACAATGAGCAGTTCTTC
CASSYAQGADNEQFF
>TRBJ2-1|many|TRBV6-2/TRBV6-3|NA
TGTGCCAGCAGTTTTTTCGGACATCTTTACAATGAGCAGTTCTTC
CASSFFGHLYNEQFF
>TRBJ2-1|many|TRBV12-3/TRBV12-4|TRBD2
TGTGCCAGCCTGGGGACTAGCGGATACAATGAGCAGTTCTTC
CASLGTSGYNEQFF
>TRBJ2-1|medium-sized|TRBV7-2|NA
TGTGCCAGCAGTCGTAGCGGAAACTCCTACAATGAGCAGTTCTTC
CASSRSGNSYNEQFF
>TRBJ1-3|many|TRBV5-6|NA
TGTGCCAGCAGCTTGGCCGTGGGAAACACCATATATTTT
CASSLAVGNTIYF
>TRBJ2-5|many|TRBV7-2|TRBD2
TGTGCCAGCAGCTTCAGACCCCTAGCGGGAGGGCCATCGTACCAAGAGACCCAGTACTTC
CASSFRPLAGGPSYQETQYF
>TRBJ2-4|many|TRBV6-2/TRBV6-3|NA
TGTGCCAGCGAGATGGATGCGGCCAAAAACATTCAGTACTTC
CASEMDAAKNIQYF
>TRBJ2-5|many|TRBV12-3/TRBV12-4|TRBD2
TGTGCCAGCAGTTTAGGGGTAGCGGGGGGCCCAGCGGGAGAGACCCAGTACTTC
CASSLGVAGGPAGETQYF
>TRBJ2-3|few|TRBV20-1|NA
TGCAGTGCTGGCGGGAGCACAGATACGCAGTATTTT
CSAGGSTDTQYF
>TRBJ2-6|many|TRBV19|TRBD1
TGTGCCAGTAGTAACCCTCCCGGGACAGGGTCGACTGGGGCCAACGTCCTGACTTTC
CASSNPPGTGSTGANVLTF
>TRBJ1-1|medium-sized|TRBV5-1|NA
TGCGCCAGCAGGGAAGACACTGAAGCTTTCTTT
CASREDTEAFF
>TRBJ1-1|many|TRBV6-1|NA
TGTGCCAGCGATGTCAGGGGTAACACTGAAGCTTTCTTT
CASDVRGNTEAFF
>TRBJ2-3|NA|TRBV7-8|NA
TGTGCCAGCAGCCGACAGGCTAGCACAGATACGCAGTATTTT
CASSRQASTDTQYF
>TRBJ2-3|many|TRBV9|TRBD1
TGTGCCAGCAGCTCGGGACAGGGAAGCACAGATACGCAGTATTTT
CASSSGQGSTDTQYF
>TRBJ1-6|NA|TRBV7-2|NA
TGTGCCAGCAGCTTATACTTATCACCCCTCCACTTT
CASSLYLSPLHF
>TRBJ2-7|many|TRBV5-8|NA
TGTGCCAGCAGCTTACCCCTGCAATGGGACGAGCAGTACTTC
CASSLPLQWDEQYF
>TRBJ1-5|many|TRBV4-1|NA
TGCGCCAGCAGTAGAGGGGGACTGGGCAATCAGCCCCAGCATTTT
CASSRGGLGNQPQHF
>TRBJ1-2|many|TRBV5-4|NA
TGTGCCAGCAGCCCCCAGGGATTTCATGGCTACACCTTC
CASSPQGFHGYTF
>TRBJ2-5|many|TRBV20-1|TRBD1
TGCAGTGCGGCGAGACAGGGATTGGGCGAGACCCAGTACTTC
CSAARQGLGETQYF